The next 25 T cell receptor beta chains were all read from a single sample in a study of T-cell memory formation after mild COVID-19. Each CDR3 protein gets one entry after TCRdb re-called the 5' RACE reads with MiXCR. The top ten hold 30% to 45% of the sample, which has 90,000 to 120,000 distinct CDR3 sequences, 13% to 15% seen once. Material for sequencing was PBMCs or a T cell subset sorted from them (not recorded which). These receptors were taken from a man in his late teens or twenties who had mild COVID-19 (a few samples of this study predate the infection). Cell type and time point are not known.

The chain combines TRBV7-9 with TRBJ2-1; D is perhaps TRBD2 (6 bases). Deletions cut 10 bases from V and 7 bases from J, with 14 bases between. Germline V gene data show CDR1 as SEHNR and CDR2 as FQNEAQ (reference sequence). CDR3 length: 12 amino acids. The CDR3 DNA sequence: TGTGCCATTCGAATTGGGGGGAATGAGCAGTTCTTC. It specifies CAIRIGGNEQFF. Using reference TRBV7-9 and TRBJ2-1 for the parts outside the CDR3, the full variable domain is DTGVSQNPRHKITKRGQNVTFRCDPISEHNRLYWYRQTLGQGPEFLTYFQNEAQLEKSRLLSDRFSAERPKGSFSTLEIQRTEQGDSAMYLCAIRIGGNEQFFGPGTRLTVL.

This clonotype occurred a few times. The J gene is TRBJ1-4, the V gene TRBV4-3; weak D call: TRBD1 (6 bases). Germline V gene lookup returns CDR1 LGHNA and CDR2 YSLEER. The V end lost 2 bases, the J end lost 2 bases, and 12 bases lay between the germline ends. This CDR3 is 16 amino acids long. The CDR3 nucleotides are TGCGCCAGCAGCCAACAGAACAGGGCGACTAATGAAAAACTGTTTTTT. Translating it yields CASSQQNRATNEKLFF.

The J gene is TRBJ1-5, the V gene TRBV7-2; TRBD1 is a possible D gene (5 bases). Looked up from germline, CDR1 is SGHTA and CDR2 is FQGNSA. CDR3 length: 16 residues. The V and J ends lost 0 bases and 5 bases respectively, with 14 bases between them. The CDR3 bases are TGTGCCAGCAGCTTAGCGCGGCAGGGTGGTGATCAGCCCCAGCATTTT. As protein: CASSLARQGGDQPQHF. The variable domain in full, with the rest retrieved from reference TRBV7-2 and TRBJ1-5, is GAGVSQSPSNKVTEKGKDVELRCDPISGHTALYWYRQSLGQGLEFLIYFQGNSAPDKSGLPSDRFSAERTGGSVSTLTIQRTQQEDSAVYLCASSLARQGGDQPQHFGDGTRLSIL.

The chain employs TRBV3-2 and TRBJ1-2; TRBD1 reflects the table's D call only, with no check against the DNA. TRBV3-2 has pseudogene status. The length of the CDR3 is 15 residues. The CDR3 here is CASSPGTAQSYGYTF. CDR3 coding DNA: TGTGCCAGCAGCCCGGGGACAGCGCAATCTTATGGCTACACCTTC.

This clonotype has just a few counts. The V gene is TRBV4-3, the J gene TRBJ1-6; maybe TRBD1 (5 bases). Per the germline V gene, CDR1 is LGHNA and CDR2 is YSLEER. Trimming cost V 0 bases and J 10 bases, with 13 bases left between them. The CDR3 is 15 amino acids. CDR3 in amino acids: CASSQDWGSGSPLHF. In DNA form, the CDR3 reads TGCGCCAGCAGCCAAGATTGGGGGTCGGGGTCACCCCTCCACTTT.

This sequence joins TRBV12-3 or TRBV12-4 and TRBJ1-4; a possible D gene is TRBD1 (6 bases). The germline V and J ends were trimmed by 6 bases and 0 bases, with 11 bases remaining between them. CDR3 length equals 15 residues. DNA for the CDR3: TGTGCCAGCAGGGTGGACAGACCAACTAATGAAAAACTGTTTTTT. Protein product: CASRVDRPTNEKLFF.

This clonotype is medium-sized by share. The CDR3 DNA reads TGTGCCAGCAGCCATAGCTCCTACGAGCAGTACGTC. Translated, it gives CASSHSSYEQYV. This rearrangement joins TRBV14 to TRBJ2-7; D unclear. CDR3 length: 12 residues. V gave up 3 bases and J gave up 0 bases, with 3 bases separating them. Germline-derived CDR1 and CDR2 are SGHDN and FVKESK.

The chain couples TRBV29-1 to TRBJ2-3; no definite D call. The CDR3 spans 14 residues. CDR1 and CDR2 (germline): SQVTM, ANQGSEA. The V and J ends lost 6 bases and 1 base respectively, with 14 bases between them. The CDR3 nucleotides are TGCAGCGTCGTGTCGATGGAACGCACAGATACGCAGTATTTT. Translation gives CSVVSMERTDTQYF.

At least ten counts were recorded for this clonotype. This chain joins TRBV6-5 and TRBJ2-3; possible D gene TRBD1, 6 bases. This CDR3 spans 16 amino acids. The V gene lost 7 bases and the J gene lost 4 bases, with 21 bases spanning the gap. Looked up from germline, CDR1 is MNHEY and CDR2 is SVGAGI. The CDR3 region has the DNA TGTGCCAGCACCCTCTCCGGGACAAGAGGATCAGATACGCAGTATTTT. This gives the protein CASTLSGTRGSDTQYF.

This clonotype showed up just a few times. The V call is TRBV12-3 or TRBV12-4, the J call TRBJ2-5, with D maybe TRBD1 (5 bases). The CDR3 length is 17 residues. The ends were cut back, 0 bases at V and 1 base at J, with 15 bases in the middle. CDR3 region: CASSLAARVRIQETQYF. CDR3 in DNA: TGTGCCAGCAGTTTAGCGGCCAGGGTTCGAATCCAAGAGACCCAGTACTTC.

This clonotype was counted a few times. The rearrangement joins TRBV6-6 to TRBJ2-2; D is uncertain. The CDR3 covers 15 residues. V was trimmed by 0 bases and J by 8 bases, leaving 13 bases between them. CDR1 and CDR2 (germline): MNHNY, SVGAGI (reference sequence). CDR3 protein: CASSYSGRVGGELFF. The CDR3 DNA follows: TGTGCCAGCAGTTACTCTGGACGGGTAGGAGGGGAGCTGTTTTTT.

The genes are TRBV4-1 and TRBJ2-3; D is perhaps TRBD1 or TRBD2 (6 bases each). The CDR3 is 14 amino acids. V lost 3 bases and J lost 4, with 11 bases in between. CDR1 and CDR2 (germline): MGHRA, YSYEKL. The CDR3 DNA reads TGCGCCAGCAGCCAGTGGGGGGCTGCAGATACGCAGTATTTT. Its protein product is CASSQWGAADTQYF.

This clonotype was picked up a small number of times. The chain combines TRBV7-2 with TRBJ1-1; TRBD1 might be the D (6 bases). V was cut by 2 bases and J by 3 bases, with 10 bases left in between. CDR1 and CDR2 from the germline V gene are SGHTA and FQGNSA. The CDR3 is 14 residues long. The CDR3 spells CASSLNRVYTEAFF. In DNA form, the CDR3 reads TGTGCCAGCAGCTTAAACAGGGTTTACACTGAAGCTTTCTTT.

This chain uses TRBV10-3 with TRBJ2-7, with D hard to call. Between the trimmed V and J ends, which lost 3 bases and 6 bases, there was a span of 15 bases. From germline, CDR1 is ENHRY and CDR2 SYGVKD. The CDR3 length is 14 residues. CDR3 residues: CAISDSKTALEQYV. The CDR3 DNA follows: TGTGCCATCAGTGATTCTAAGACGGCCCTCGAGCAGTACGTC.

The chain joins TRBV9 to TRBJ2-7; D ambiguous. V gave up 0 bases and J gave up 2 bases, with 9 bases separating them. The CDR3 covers 14 residues. Germline V gene lookup returns CDR1 SGDLS and CDR2 YYNGEE. As DNA, the CDR3 is TGTGCCAGCAGCGTAGCTCCAGGAGCCTACGAGCAGTACGTC. Protein: CASSVAPGAYEQYV.

V is TRBV29-1 and J is TRBJ1-2, with D possibly being TRBD1 (6 bases). Trimming removed 0 bases at V and 7 bases at J, with 27 bases between. The CDR3 is made up of 18 amino acids. CDR1 is SQVTM and CDR2 is ANQGSEA in the germline V gene. The CDR3 nucleotides read TGCAGCGTTGAAGATTCGGGCCTGACAGGAGGTGTTCTCCTTGGCTACACCTTC. Its translation: CSVEDSGLTGGVLLGYTF.

This chain joins TRBV4-1 and TRBJ2-1; 16 nucleotides match TRBD2. Germline V lookup: CDR1 MGHRA, CDR2 YSYEKL. J lost 8 bases, V lost 4 bases, and 8 bases had no gene match. The CDR3 runs 17 residues. The CDR3: CASSPFGGTSGGDEQFF. The CDR3 nucleotides are TGCGCCAGCAGCCCATTCGGAGGGACTAGCGGGGGGGATGAGCAGTTCTTC.

This clonotype showed up many times. This chain links TRBV7-6 with TRBJ2-3; D not resolved. Germline CDR1 is SGHVS and CDR2 is FNYEAQ. The CDR3 totals 15 residues. Trimming left V 5 bases short and J 4 bases short, with 16 bases between. The CDR3 region is CASSATTGRADTQYF. CDR3 nucleotide sequence: TGTGCCAGCAGCGCGACCACGGGTCGGGCAGATACGCAGTATTTT.

A note on this clonotype: With a much larger clone just one base away, this may be a read error. This chain joins TRBV15 and TRBJ2-1; perhaps TRBD1 as D (5 bases). Deletions cut 5 bases from V and 6 bases from J, with 17 bases between. Per germline, CDR1 LNHNV and CDR2 YYDKDF (reference sequence). The CDR3 contains 15 residues. DNA for the CDR3: TGTGCCACCAGCCATGGGGCAGCCAGATCCAATGAGCAGTTCTTC. It yields the protein CATSHGAARSNEQFF.

The V call is TRBV7-6, the J call TRBJ2-3; 10 nucleotides align to TRBD1. CDR1 is SGHVS and CDR2 is FNYEAQ in the germline V gene. Trimming removed 2 bases from V and 2 bases from J; junction bases left unmatched: 7. CDR3 length: 17 amino acids. The CDR3 region has the DNA TGTGCCAGCAGCTTACCGGCGGGACAGGGGACCACAGATACGCAGTATTTT. Its translation is CASSLPAGQGTTDTQYF.

This clonotype was found many times. V is TRBV12-3 or TRBV12-4 and J is TRBJ1-1; TRBD1 matches at 10 bases. Trimming cost V 7 bases and J 5 bases; bases outside gene matches: 7. The CDR3 extends over 14 amino acids. The CDR3 DNA is TGTGCCAGCACTCAGACAGGGGGCTCTACTGAAGCTTTCTTT. Translating it yields CASTQTGGSTEAFF.

In this sample, this clonotype turned up many times. The genes are TRBV10-3 and TRBJ2-3, with D hard to call. The CDR3 totals 12 residues. Trimming took 6 bases from V and 1 from J, leaving 5 bases between them. Germline CDR1 reads ENHRY; CDR2 reads SYGVKD. CDR3 region: CAIRPRTDTQYF. The CDR3 bases are TGTGCCATCAGACCCCGCACAGATACGCAGTATTTT.

This chain links TRBV4-1 with TRBJ2-3, with D tentatively TRBD1 (6 bases). Trimming removed 8 bases at V and 4 bases at J, with 16 bases between. The CDR3 covers 14 residues. Germline V gene sequence: CDR1 MGHRA, CDR2 YSYEKL. The DNA for the CDR3 is TGCGCCAGCGCAGGACAGCCCGGGGCAGATACGCAGTATTTT. The encoded protein is CASAGQPGADTQYF.

The chain links TRBV19 to TRBJ1-1; D unclear. CDR1 is LNHDA and CDR2 is SQIVND in the germline V gene (reference sequence). The CDR3 has 13 residues. V was shortened by 7 bases and J by 0 bases, with 9 bases between the two germline ends. CDR3 loop: CASTSLMNTEAFF. The CDR3 coding sequence is TGTGCCAGTACTAGCCTCATGAACACTGAAGCTTTCTTT.

In its sample, this clonotype was seen many times. The rearrangement joins TRBV4-1 to TRBJ2-3, with D unresolved. From germline, CDR1 is MGHRA and CDR2 YSYEKL. V dropped 3 bases and J dropped 2 bases, with 9 bases sitting between them. The CDR3 has 14 amino acids. CDR3 sequence: CASSQTPHTDTQYF. CDR3 sequence (DNA): TGCGCCAGCAGCCAGACCCCCCACACAGATACGCAGTATTTT.